These 23 T cell receptor beta chains were sequenced from one sample in a study of cytomegalovirus exposure and HLA in healthy donors (dated by TCRdb to 2016 to 2017). Library prep was done by the immunoSEQ multiplex PCR assay. Drawn from immuneACCESS, this table holds only the in-frame rearrangements with V and J called that TCRdb kept. Clones are partly lost; checked studies trace under half to an unresolved V gene and leave the rest unexplained. Present in this sample are some 250,000 clones, 90% of which were seen just once. 2.5% to 3.5% of the sample is in the top ten clones. Sequenced sample: PBMCs. All receptors derive from a woman under 40 in good health and CMV-seronegative.

V usage is TRBV27 and J usage is TRBJ1-5; D not resolved. In germline, CDR1 is MNHEY, CDR2 SMNVEV (reference sequence). V was cut by 0 bases and J by 6 bases, with 6 bases left in between. The CDR3 has 13 amino acids. This CDR3 is CASSLSLGQPQHF. The CDR3 region has the DNA TGTGCCAGCAGTTTATCCCTTGGTCAGCCCCAGCATTTT.

The chain uses TRBV19 and TRBJ2-1; D unresolved. V was clipped by 1 base and J by 5 bases, with 12 bases between them. CDR3 length: 15 residues. Germline CDR1 and CDR2: LNHDA and SQIVND (reference sequence). The CDR3 loop reads CASSIGSWSDNEQFF. In nucleotides, the CDR3 is TGTGCCAGTAGTATAGGATCCTGGTCGGACAATGAGCAGTTCTTC.

V and J are TRBV5-1 and TRBJ2-1, with no clear D. The germline V and J ends were trimmed by 0 bases and 9 bases, with 7 bases remaining between them. The CDR3 length is 12 residues. Germline V gene lookup returns CDR1 SGHRS and CDR2 YFSETQ. The CDR3 DNA reads as TGCGCCAGCAGCTTGGAAGGTTTTGAGCAGTTCTTC. It translates to CASSLEGFEQFF.

This chain joins TRBV27 and TRBJ2-1; D unresolved. Deletions cut 6 bases from V and 5 bases from J, with 14 bases between. The germline gives CDR1 MNHEY, CDR2 SMNVEV (reference sequence). The CDR3 consists of 14 residues. CDR3 sequence (DNA): TGTGCCAGCAGGTCAAGCAGGAAAAACAATGAGCAGTTCTTC. Translation gives CASRSSRKNNEQFF.

J is TRBJ2-3 and V is TRBV29-1; 14 nucleotides agree with TRBD2. Germline assignment: CDR1 SQVTM and CDR2 ANQGSEA. The CDR3 runs to 15 residues. J lost 6 bases, V lost 4 bases, and 6 bases had no gene match. CDR3 sequence: CSVGLAGGGGDTQYF. The CDR3 DNA reads as TGCAGCGTTGGACTAGCGGGAGGGGGAGGGGATACGCAGTATTTT.

The chain couples TRBV4-1 to TRBJ2-1; the D call may be TRBD1 or TRBD2 (5 bases each). The CDR3 length is 16 residues. V was trimmed by 4 bases and J by 6 bases, leaving 19 bases between them. Germline CDR1 MGHRA, CDR2 YSYEKL. Here the CDR3 DNA reads TGCGCCAGCAGCCCCCCGAGGGGAAAGGGTGGCAATGAGCAGTTCTTC. Encoded protein: CASSPPRGKGGNEQFF.

The chain links TRBV18 to TRBJ1-3; D is undetermined. V dropped 0 bases and J dropped 0 bases, with 6 bases sitting between them. The CDR3 sequence is 15 residues long. Germline lookup yields CDR1 KGHSH and CDR2 LQKENI. The chain's CDR3 is CASSPPSFSGNTIYF. The CDR3 DNA follows: TGTGCCAGCTCACCACCATCATTCTCTGGAAACACCATATATTTT.

The chain joins TRBV27 to TRBJ2-7, with a weak D call TRBD2 (5 bases). Trimming cost V 6 bases and J 0 bases, with 15 bases left between them. The germline gives CDR1 MNHEY, CDR2 SMNVEV (reference sequence). The CDR3 covers 15 residues. Here the CDR3 reads CASSLSYDYSYEQYF. CDR3 nucleotide sequence: TGTGCCAGCAGCCTCTCTTACGACTACTCCTACGAGCAGTACTTC.

The V gene is TRBV4-3, the J gene TRBJ2-3, with 8 bases fitting TRBD2. Germline V CDR1 and CDR2: LGHNA, YSLEER. With 1 base clipped from V and 0 bases from J, the junction kept 0 bases outside the gene matches. The CDR3 spans 15 residues. The CDR3 sequence is CASSQASGSTDTQYF. The CDR3 nucleotides read TGCGCCAGCAGCCAAGCTAGCGGGAGCACAGATACGCAGTATTTT.

The chain carries TRBV5-4 and TRBJ2-1, with 7 bases matching TRBD1. The CDR3 runs to 15 residues. V lost 6 bases to trimming and J lost 0 bases; unmatched junction nucleotides: 6. Germline V gene lookup returns CDR1 SGHNT and CDR2 YYREEE (reference sequence). The CDR3 DNA reads as TGTGCCAGCAAGGTCCGGGACAGCTCCTACAATGAGCAGTTCTTC. Protein sequence: CASKVRDSSYNEQFF.

This clone occurred a few times. The chain uses TRBV7-9 and TRBJ2-7; 11 bases are a match to TRBD2. The CDR3 has 15 amino acids. In germline, CDR1 is SEHNR, CDR2 FQNEAQ (reference sequence). The V and J ends lost 6 bases and 4 bases, in that order; junction bases with no gene match: 8. The CDR3 loop reads CASSQDTSGSYEQYF. For the CDR3, the DNA is TGTGCCAGCAGTCAAGATACTAGCGGGAGTTACGAGCAGTACTTC. The variable domain in full, completed from reference TRBV7-9 and TRBJ2-7, reads DTGVSQNPRHKITKRGQNVTFRCDPISEHNRLYWYRQTLGQGPEFLTYFQNEAQLEKSRLLSDRFSAERPKGSFSTLEIQRTEQGDSAMYLCASSQDTSGSYEQYFGPGTRLTVT.

The CDR3 nucleotides are TGTGCCAGCAGTTCCCTAGCGGGAGACACAGATACGCAGTATTTT. Translated, it gives CASSSLAGDTDTQYF. The rearrangement uses TRBV6-6 and TRBJ2-3, with TRBD2 matching over 10 bases. CDR1 and CDR2 (germline): MNHNY, SVGAGI (reference sequence). The ends lost 4 bases at V and 2 bases at J; junction bases unmatched: 3. CDR3 length equals 15 residues.

This sequence joins TRBV2 and TRBJ2-7; 7 nucleotides match TRBD2. The J segment lost 12 bases and the V segment lost 7 bases, leaving 12 bases of the junction unmatched. There are 12 residues in the CDR3. The germline V gene has CDR1 SNHLY and CDR2 FYNNEI. In nucleotides, the CDR3 is TGTGCCAGCACCACGGGGACTACTTACCCGTACTTC. This encodes CASTTGTTYPYF.

The chain joins TRBV28 to TRBJ2-7; possibly TRBD2 for D (6 bases). The CDR3 runs to 14 residues. Germline CDR1 MDHEN, CDR2 SYDVKM. V was trimmed by 3 bases and J by 2 bases, leaving 11 bases between them. In nucleotides, the CDR3 is TGTGCCAGCAGTTTGAGCGGGTTCGCCTACGAGCAGTACTTC. It specifies CASSLSGFAYEQYF.

This chain joins TRBV28 and TRBJ2-7; perhaps TRBD1 as D (5 bases). Trimming cost V 6 bases and J 6 bases, with 12 bases left between them. CDR3 size: 12 residues. The germline CDR1 and CDR2 sequences are MDHEN and SYDVKM. CDR3 in DNA: TGTGCCAGCAGCCCAGGGTCCCGCGAGCAGTACTTC. It codes for CASSPGSREQYF.

CDR3 sequence: CASSDQGANTYEQYF. The CDR3 coding sequence is TGTGCCAGCAGTGATCAGGGGGCGAATACCTACGAGCAGTACTTC. V is TRBV2 and J is TRBJ2-7; 8 bases agree with TRBD1. The germline gives CDR1 SNHLY, CDR2 FYNNEI. The V and J ends lost 3 bases and 2 bases, in that order; junction bases with no gene match: 6. The CDR3 loop spans 15 amino acids.

V is TRBV6-5 and J is TRBJ2-2; 7 bases line up with TRBD1. In germline, CDR1 is MNHEY, CDR2 SVGAGI. This CDR3 contains 15 residues. Trimming removed 4 bases from V and 2 bases from J; junction bases left unmatched: 4. The DNA of the CDR3 is TGTGCCAGCAGTTGGAGACAGGGTAACACCGGGGAGCTGTTTTTT. It yields the protein CASSWRQGNTGELFF.

This clone appeared once. The chain links TRBV27 to TRBJ2-5; no reliable D call. CDR1 is MNHEY and CDR2 is SMNVEV in the germline V gene (reference sequence). Trimming shortened V by 6 bases and J by 0 bases, and 11 bases separated the two germline ends. The CDR3 totals 14 residues. DNA of the CDR3: TGTGCCAGCAGCCCCCGGTTGTACCAAGAGACCCAGTACTTC. Translation: CASSPRLYQETQYF.

CDR3: CASTSGLSSYEQYF. CDR3 bases: TGTGCCTCTACTAGCGGGTTGTCCTCCTACGAGCAGTACTTC. The chain joins TRBV5-6 to TRBJ2-7, with 9 bases fitting TRBD2. This CDR3 has 14 amino acids. V lost 10 bases and J lost 0; bases outside the gene matches: 8. CDR1 is SGHDT, CDR2 YYEEEE, per germline.

This clone came up a few times. The chain carries TRBV9 and TRBJ2-7, with 9 bases that match TRBD2. V shed 0 bases and J 2 bases; nucleotides not matched to a gene: 3. Germline CDR1 reads SGDLS; CDR2 reads YYNGEE. The CDR3 is made up of 15 amino acids. The CDR3 DNA reads as TGTGCCAGCAGCGTAGTGGCTAGCGGGGCCTACGAGCAGTACTTC. Translation gives CASSVVASGAYEQYF.

This clone showed up just once. V usage is TRBV5-6 and J usage is TRBJ2-2, with 16 bases aligning to TRBD2. From germline, CDR1 is SGHDT and CDR2 YYEEEE. V was clipped by 4 bases and J by 5 bases; unmatched bases: 8. The CDR3 is made up of 18 amino acids. The CDR3 loop is CASSPPGGLAGGTGELFF. CDR3 nucleotide sequence: TGTGCCAGCAGCCCTCCCGGGGGACTAGCGGGAGGGACCGGGGAGCTGTTTTTT.

The chain recombines TRBV2 with TRBJ2-7; D is perhaps TRBD2 (6 bases). The CDR3 sequence is 13 residues long. Deletions cut 9 bases from V and 7 bases from J, with 19 bases between. The germline gives CDR1 SNHLY, CDR2 FYNNEI. The CDR3 DNA follows: TGTGCCAGAAATGACCCGGGGGTGGGGGAGCAGTACTTC. Protein: CARNDPGVGEQYF.

This chain uses TRBV19 with TRBJ2-2; tentatively, D is TRBD1 (6 bases). The CDR3 has 16 residues. Trimming took off 5 bases at V and 1 base at J, with 14 bases between the two ends. CDR1 and CDR2 (germline): LNHDA, SQIVND (reference sequence). CDR3 loop: CASSPQTTGNTGELFF. CDR3 nucleotides: TGTGCCAGTAGTCCCCAAACGACAGGGAACACCGGGGAGCTGTTTTTT.